The present TCR beta chain was sequenced within a study of PD-1 blockade in classical Hodgkin lymphoma. Overall study results and limits: Healthy donors were reported to have higher baseline TCR diversity than newly diagnosed patients.

V was clipped by 8 bases and J by 7 bases, with 17 bases between them. The length of the CDR3 is 14 residues. Germline V gives CDR1 MDHEN, CDR2 SYDVKM. Every patient relapsed after autologous stem cell transplantation, and brentuximab vedotin exposure varied. Negative magnetic selection isolated CD4+ T cells from thawed PBMCs. Sequencing used immunoSEQ multiplex PCR; TCRdb keeps in-frame clones, though not all of them. The table shows roughly 9,000 clones, with 80% to 85% occurring only once. On this clone: The antigen remains undetermined.

This receptor was obtained from a human donor with classical Hodgkin lymphoma. This rearrangement joins TRBV28 to TRBJ2-2, with a possible D match to TRBD2 (6 bases). This specimen consisted of CD4+ T cells from blood, obtained at baseline. The CDR3 protein is CASGGNRLDGELFF. The CDR3 DNA follows: TGTGCCAGCGGAGGGAATCGGCTGGACGGGGAGCTGTTTTTT.